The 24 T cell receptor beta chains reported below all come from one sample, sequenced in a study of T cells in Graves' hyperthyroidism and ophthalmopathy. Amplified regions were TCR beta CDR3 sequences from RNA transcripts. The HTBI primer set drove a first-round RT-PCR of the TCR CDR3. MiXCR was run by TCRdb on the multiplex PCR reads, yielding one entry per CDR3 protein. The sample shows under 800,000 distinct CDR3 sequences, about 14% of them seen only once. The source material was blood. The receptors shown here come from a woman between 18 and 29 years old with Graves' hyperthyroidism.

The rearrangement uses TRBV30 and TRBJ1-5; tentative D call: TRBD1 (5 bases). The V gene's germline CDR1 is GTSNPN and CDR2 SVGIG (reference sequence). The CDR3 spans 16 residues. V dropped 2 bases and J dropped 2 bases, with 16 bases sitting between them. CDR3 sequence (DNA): TGTGCCTGGAGTAATTTGGGCATGGGGGGCAATCAGCCCCAGCATTTT. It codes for CAWSNLGMGGNQPQHF.

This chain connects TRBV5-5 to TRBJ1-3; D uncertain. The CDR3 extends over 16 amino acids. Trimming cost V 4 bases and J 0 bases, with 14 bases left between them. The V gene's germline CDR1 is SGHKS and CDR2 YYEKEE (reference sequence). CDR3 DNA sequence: TGTGCCAGCAGCCAGATAGGACGTAGCTCTGGAAACACCATATATTTT. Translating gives CASSQIGRSSGNTIYF.

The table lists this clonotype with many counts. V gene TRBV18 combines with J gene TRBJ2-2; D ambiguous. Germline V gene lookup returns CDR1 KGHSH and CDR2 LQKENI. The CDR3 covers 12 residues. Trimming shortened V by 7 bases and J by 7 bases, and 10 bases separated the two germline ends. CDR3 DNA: TGTGCCAGCTTAACGAACGGCGGGGAGCTGTTTTTT. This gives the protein CASLTNGGELFF.

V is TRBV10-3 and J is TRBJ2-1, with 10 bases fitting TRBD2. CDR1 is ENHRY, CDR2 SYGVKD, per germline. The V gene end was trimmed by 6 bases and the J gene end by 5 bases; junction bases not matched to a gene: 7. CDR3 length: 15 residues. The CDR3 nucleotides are TGTGCCATCAGGGCTAGCGGGAGTATCGACAATGAGCAGTTCTTC. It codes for CAIRASGSIDNEQFF.

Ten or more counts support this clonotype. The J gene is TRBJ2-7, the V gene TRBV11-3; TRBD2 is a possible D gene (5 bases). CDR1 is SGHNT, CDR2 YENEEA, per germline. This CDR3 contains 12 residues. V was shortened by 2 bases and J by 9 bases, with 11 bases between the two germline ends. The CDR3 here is CASSLTRGRQYF. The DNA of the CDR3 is TGTGCCAGCAGCTTAACGCGAGGGAGGCAGTACTTC. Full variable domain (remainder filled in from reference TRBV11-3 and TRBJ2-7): EAGVVQSPRYKIIEKKQPVAFWCNPISGHNTLYWYLQNLGQGPELLIRYENEEAVDDSQLPKDRFSAERLKGVDSTLKIQPAELGDSAVYLCASSLTRGRQYFGPGTRLTVT.

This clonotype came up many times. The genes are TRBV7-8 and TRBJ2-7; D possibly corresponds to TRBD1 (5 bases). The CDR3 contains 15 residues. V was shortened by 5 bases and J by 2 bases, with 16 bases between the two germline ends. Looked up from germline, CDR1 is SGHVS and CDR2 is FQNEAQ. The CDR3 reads CASSPEVAGTYEQYF. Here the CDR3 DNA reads TGTGCCAGCAGCCCAGAGGTGGCAGGGACCTACGAGCAGTACTTC. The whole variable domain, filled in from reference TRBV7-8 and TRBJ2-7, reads GAGVSQSPRYKVAKRGQDVALRCDPISGHVSLFWYQQALGQGPEFLTYFQNEAQLDKSGLPSDRFFAERPEGSVSTLKIQRTQQEDSAVYLCASSPEVAGTYEQYFGPGTRLTVT.

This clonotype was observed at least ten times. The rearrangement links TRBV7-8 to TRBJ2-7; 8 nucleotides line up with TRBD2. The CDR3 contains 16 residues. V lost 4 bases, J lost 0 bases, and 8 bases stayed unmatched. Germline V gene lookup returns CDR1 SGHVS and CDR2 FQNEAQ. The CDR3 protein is CASSSKLAATSYEQYF. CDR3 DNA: TGTGCCAGCAGCTCAAAACTAGCGGCCACCTCCTACGAGCAGTACTTC.

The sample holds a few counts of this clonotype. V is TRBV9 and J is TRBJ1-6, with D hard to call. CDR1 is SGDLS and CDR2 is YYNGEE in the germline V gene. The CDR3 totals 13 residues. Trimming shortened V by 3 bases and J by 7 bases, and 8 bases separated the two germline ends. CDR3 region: CASSARPNSPLHF. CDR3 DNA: TGTGCCAGCAGCGCCCGCCCCAATTCACCCCTCCACTTT.

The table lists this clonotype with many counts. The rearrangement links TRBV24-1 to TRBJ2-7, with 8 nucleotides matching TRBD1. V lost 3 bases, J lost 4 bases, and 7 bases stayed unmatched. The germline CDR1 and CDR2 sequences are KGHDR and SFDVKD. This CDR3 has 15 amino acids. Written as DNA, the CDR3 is TGTGCCACCAGTGATCCCGGGACAGGCGCTTACGAGCAGTACTTC. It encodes CATSDPGTGAYEQYF.

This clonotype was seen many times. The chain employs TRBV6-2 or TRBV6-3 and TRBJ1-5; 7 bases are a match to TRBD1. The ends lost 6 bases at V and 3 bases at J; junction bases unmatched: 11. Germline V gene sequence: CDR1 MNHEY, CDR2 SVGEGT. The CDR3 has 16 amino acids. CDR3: CASRNEQGKVNQPQHF. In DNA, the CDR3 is TGTGCCAGCAGGAACGAACAGGGGAAGGTCAATCAGCCCCAGCATTTT.

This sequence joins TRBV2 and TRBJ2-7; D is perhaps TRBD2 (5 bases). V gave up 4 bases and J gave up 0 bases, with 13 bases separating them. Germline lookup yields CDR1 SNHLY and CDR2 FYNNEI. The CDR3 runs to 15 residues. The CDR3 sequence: CASSALGISSYEQYF. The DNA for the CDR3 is TGTGCCAGCAGTGCACTAGGAATCAGCTCCTACGAGCAGTACTTC. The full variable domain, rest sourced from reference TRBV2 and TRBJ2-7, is EPEVTQTPSHQVTQMGQEVILRCVPISNHLYFYWYRQILGQKVEFLVSFYNNEISEKSEIFDDQFSVERPDGSNFTLKIRSTKLEDSAMYFCASSALGISSYEQYFGPGTRLTVT.

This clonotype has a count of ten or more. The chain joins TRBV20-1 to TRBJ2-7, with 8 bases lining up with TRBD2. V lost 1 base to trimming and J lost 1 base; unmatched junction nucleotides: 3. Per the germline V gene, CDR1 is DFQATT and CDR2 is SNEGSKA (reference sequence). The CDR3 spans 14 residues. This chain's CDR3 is CSARAGGPSYEQYF. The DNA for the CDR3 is TGCAGTGCTAGAGCGGGAGGGCCATCCTACGAGCAGTACTTC.

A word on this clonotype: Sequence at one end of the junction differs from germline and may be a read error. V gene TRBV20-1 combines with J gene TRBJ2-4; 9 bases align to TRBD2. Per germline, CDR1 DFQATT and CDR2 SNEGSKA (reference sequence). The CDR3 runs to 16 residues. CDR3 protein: CSARGEAGGTKNIQYF. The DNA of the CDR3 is TGCAGTGCAAGAGGTGAAGCGGGAGGAACGAAAAACATTCAGTACTTC.

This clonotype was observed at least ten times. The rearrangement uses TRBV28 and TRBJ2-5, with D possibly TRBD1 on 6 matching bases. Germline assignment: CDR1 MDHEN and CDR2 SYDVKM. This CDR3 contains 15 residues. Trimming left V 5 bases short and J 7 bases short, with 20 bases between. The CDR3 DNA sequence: TGTGCCAGCAGTATCCCCATGGCAGGGGTCAGGACCCAGTACTTC. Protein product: CASSIPMAGVRTQYF.

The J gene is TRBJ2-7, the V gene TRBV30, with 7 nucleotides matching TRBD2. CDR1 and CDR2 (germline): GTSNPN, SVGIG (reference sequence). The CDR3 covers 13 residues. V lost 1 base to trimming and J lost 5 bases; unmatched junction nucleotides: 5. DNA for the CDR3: TGTGCCTGGAGTGGACTAGCAAGGGACGAGCAGTACTTC. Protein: CAWSGLARDEQYF.

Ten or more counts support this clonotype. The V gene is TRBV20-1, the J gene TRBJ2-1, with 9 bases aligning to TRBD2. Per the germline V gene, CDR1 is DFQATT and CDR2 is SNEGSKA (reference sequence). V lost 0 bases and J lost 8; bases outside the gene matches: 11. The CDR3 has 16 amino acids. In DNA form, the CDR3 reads TGCAGTGCTAGAGATCGGGCGGGAGGGCCTTACTATGAGCAGTTCTTC. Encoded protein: CSARDRAGGPYYEQFF.

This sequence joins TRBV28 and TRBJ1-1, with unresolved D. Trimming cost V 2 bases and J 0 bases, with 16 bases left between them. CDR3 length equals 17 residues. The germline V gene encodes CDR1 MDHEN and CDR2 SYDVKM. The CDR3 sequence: CASSLPPTLRMNTEAFF. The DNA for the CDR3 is TGTGCCAGCAGTTTACCCCCTACCCTTAGAATGAACACTGAAGCTTTCTTT.

The CDR3 sequence: CASSLDLAVSGNTIYF. The CDR3 nucleotides read TGTGCCAGCAGCTTAGATCTAGCGGTCTCTGGAAACACCATATATTTT. This chain links TRBV7-9 with TRBJ1-3; D is uncertain. This CDR3 has 16 residues. The germline CDR1 and CDR2 sequences are SEHNR and FQNEAQ (reference sequence). Trimming stripped 1 base from V and 0 bases from J, with 10 bases between.

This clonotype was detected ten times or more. The CDR3 sequence: CASSVHGTQNYEQYF. For the CDR3, the DNA is TGTGCCAGCAGCGTCCACGGGACTCAAAACTACGAGCAGTACTTC. This chain joins TRBV9 and TRBJ2-7; TRBD2 is a possible D gene (6 bases). Germline CDR1 SGDLS, CDR2 YYNGEE. V shed 2 bases and J shed 3 bases, with 15 bases lying between them. The CDR3 is 15 residues long. The whole variable domain, filled in from reference TRBV9 and TRBJ2-7, reads DSGVTQTPKHLITATGQRVTLRCSPRSGDLSVYWYQQSLDQGLQFLIQYYNGEERAKGNILERFSAQQFPDLHSELNLSSLELGDSALYFCASSVHGTQNYEQYFGPGTRLTVT.

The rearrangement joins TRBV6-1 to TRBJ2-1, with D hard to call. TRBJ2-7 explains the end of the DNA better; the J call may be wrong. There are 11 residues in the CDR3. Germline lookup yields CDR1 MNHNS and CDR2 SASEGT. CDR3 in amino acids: CASTIYNEQYF. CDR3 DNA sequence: TGTGCCAGCACTATTTACAATGAGCAGTACTTC.

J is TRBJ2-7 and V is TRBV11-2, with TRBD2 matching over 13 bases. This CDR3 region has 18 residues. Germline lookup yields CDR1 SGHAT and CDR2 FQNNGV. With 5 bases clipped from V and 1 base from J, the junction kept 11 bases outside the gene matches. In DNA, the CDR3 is TGTGCCAGCAGCCTGGGCCGGACTAGCGGGAGTGGTTCCTACGAGCAGTACTTC. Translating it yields CASSLGRTSGSGSYEQYF.

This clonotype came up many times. This CDR3 reads CSARDSAGAYYEQYF. CDR3 DNA: TGCAGTGCTAGAGATAGTGCGGGGGCTTACTACGAGCAGTACTTC. The V gene is TRBV20-1, the J gene TRBJ2-7; D may be TRBD2 (7 bases). Germline V gives CDR1 DFQATT, CDR2 SNEGSKA (reference sequence). The CDR3 is made up of 15 amino acids. The V and J ends lost 0 bases and 3 bases respectively, with 15 bases between them.

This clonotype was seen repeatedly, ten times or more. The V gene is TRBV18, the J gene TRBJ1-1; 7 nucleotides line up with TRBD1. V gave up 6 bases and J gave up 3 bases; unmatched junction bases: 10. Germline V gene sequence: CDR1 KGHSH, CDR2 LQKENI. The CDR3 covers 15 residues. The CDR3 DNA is TGTGCCAGCTCGCAATCTCCCGGACAGGACACTGAAGCTTTCTTT. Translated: CASSQSPGQDTEAFF.

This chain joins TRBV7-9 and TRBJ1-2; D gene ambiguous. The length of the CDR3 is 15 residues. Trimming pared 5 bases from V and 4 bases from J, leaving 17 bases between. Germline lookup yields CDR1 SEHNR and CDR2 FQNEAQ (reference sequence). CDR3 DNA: TGTGCCAGCAGCCCCAACGATTTTTGGAGCTATGGCTACACCTTC. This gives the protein CASSPNDFWSYGYTF.